What follows describes a single TCR beta chain. Its target is unknown. With 5 bases removed from V and 3 bases from J, the gap between germline ends came to 8 bases. The CDR3 runs 12 residues. Germline V gene sequence: CDR1 MDHEN, CDR2 SYDVKM. The sample originates from a study of T cell responses to AZD1222 COVID-19 vaccine. Libraries were prepared by immunoSEQ multiplex PCR; TCRdb keeps only in-frame clonotypes and omits some of them. The repertoire consists of 150,000 to 200,000 clones, with 85% to 95% occurring once and the leading ten covering about 2.5%. General observations from the study: White British donors predominated, females outnumbered males, and clonal diversity was possibly underestimated.

Here the sequenced sample was peripheral blood, taken on day 0 of AZD1222 vaccination. This sequence joins TRBV28 and TRBJ2-7; D not resolved. This receptor was obtained from an adult in good health. CDR3 nucleotide sequence: TGTGCCAGCAGTCCCCTGGTCTACGAGCAGTACTTC. Protein sequence: CASSPLVYEQYF.